Listed below are T cell receptor beta chains from one sample, sequenced in a study of radiotherapy plus CTLA-4 blockade in lung cancer. The method was immunoSEQ multiplex PCR; TCRdb's version includes in-frame clones alone and lacks a portion of them. The table records approximately 53,000 clones, about 85% of them present only once. Source: peripheral blood, taken from a patient treated with radiotherapy plus ipilimumab. These TCRs come from a human donor with non-small cell lung cancer whose response to radiotherapy plus ipilimumab could not be evaluated. Both conserved end residues are part of each CDR3. The D gene is left open where the match is weak. The size of a clone is reported for some rows only, either as once, few or many, or as a class for expanded clones.

j_call	v_call	clone_size	d_call	cdr3_aa	cdr3_nt
TRBJ1-2	TRBV19	NA	TRBD1	CASTLTGDGGYTF	TGTGCCAGTACCTTAACAGGGGACGGGGGCTACACCTTC
TRBJ1-2	TRBV7-8	few	TRBD1	CASSLPPGQAANGYTF	TGTGCCAGCAGCCTACCCCCCGGACAGGCGGCTAATGGCTACACCTTC
TRBJ1-2	TRBV5-6	few	NA	CASSLGAIGYGYTF	TGTGCCAGCAGCTTGGGAGCAATCGGCTATGGCTACACCTTC
TRBJ2-4	TRBV18	NA	TRBD2	CASSPSLTSVGPTQYF	TGTGCCAGCTCACCGTCGCTGACTAGCGTGGGGCCCACCCAGTACTTC
TRBJ1-1	TRBV5-6	NA	NA	CASSRDTRPNTEAFF	TGTGCCAGCAGCAGGGACACACGACCGAACACTGAAGCTTTCTTT
TRBJ2-3	TRBV11-2	NA	NA	CASSQAGLRTDTQYF	TGTGCCAGCAGCCAAGCCGGACTACGCACAGATACGCAGTATTTT
TRBJ2-7	TRBV19	NA	TRBD1	CASSIGTGFEQYF	TGTGCCAGTAGTATCGGGACAGGGTTCGAGCAGTACTTC
TRBJ2-1	TRBV27	NA	TRBD2	CASSLSATSAYNEQFF	TGTGCCAGCAGTTTATCAGCGACTAGCGCGTACAATGAGCAGTTCTTC
TRBJ2-7	TRBV19	NA	NA	CASSIRGDEQYF	TGTGCCAGTAGTATCCGGGGAGACGAGCAGTACTTC
TRBJ1-1	TRBV7-9	NA	NA	CASSLGGGETEAFF	TGTGCCAGCAGCCTAGGTGGGGGGGAGACTGAAGCTTTCTTT
TRBJ2-2	TRBV5-4	few	TRBD1	CASSRTGATTRHSNTGELFF	TGTGCCAGCAGCAGAACAGGGGCGACTACCCGACACTCGAACACCGGGGAGCTGTTTTTT
TRBJ2-3	TRBV5-5	NA	NA	CASTDTLGTDTQYF	TGTGCCAGCACCGACACACTAGGCACAGATACGCAGTATTTT
TRBJ1-1	TRBV7-2	NA	NA	CASSEHVSTVLEAFF	TGTGCCAGCAGCGAACACGTCTCGACAGTACTTGAAGCTTTCTTT
TRBJ2-1	TRBV7-2	NA	TRBD2	CASSLGLAVGEQFF	TGTGCCAGCAGCTTAGGTCTAGCGGTCGGTGAGCAGTTCTTC
TRBJ2-4	TRBV6-5	once	NA	CASSLGGEAKNIQYF	TGTGCCAGCAGTTTGGGGGGAGAGGCCAAAAACATTCAGTACTTC
TRBJ2-7	TRBV4-3	NA	TRBD1	CASSQDSGTGSYEQYF	TGCGCCAGCAGCCAAGACTCAGGGACAGGGTCCTACGAGCAGTACTTC
TRBJ2-1	TRBV9	NA	NA	CASSVEGGSYNEQFF	TGTGCCAGCAGCGTAGAAGGAGGGTCCTACAATGAGCAGTTCTTC
TRBJ1-3	TRBV28	few	NA	CASSFHRINTIYF	TGTGCCAGCAGTTTCCACAGGATAAACACCATATATTTT